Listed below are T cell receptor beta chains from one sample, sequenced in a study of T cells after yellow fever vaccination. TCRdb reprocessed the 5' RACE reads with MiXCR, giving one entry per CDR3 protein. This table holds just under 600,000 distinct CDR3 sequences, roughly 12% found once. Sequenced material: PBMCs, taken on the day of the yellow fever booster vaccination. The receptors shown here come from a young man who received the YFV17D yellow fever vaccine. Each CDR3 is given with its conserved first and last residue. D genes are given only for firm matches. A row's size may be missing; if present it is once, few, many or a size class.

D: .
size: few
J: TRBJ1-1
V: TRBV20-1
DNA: TGCAGTGCTAGTTGGGGGAACACTGAAGCTTTCTTT
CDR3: CSASWGNTEAFF

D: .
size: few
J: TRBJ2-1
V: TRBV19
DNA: TGTGCCAGTTCGAGGAGAAGCTTTCTTCCCAATGAGCAGTTCTTC
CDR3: CASSRRSFLPNEQFF

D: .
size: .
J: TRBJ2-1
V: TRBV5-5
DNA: TGTGCCAGCAGCTTGGTAGCCACAGGGATGTACAATGAGCAGTTCTTC
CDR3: CASSLVATGMYNEQFF

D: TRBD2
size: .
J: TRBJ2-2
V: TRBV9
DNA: TGTGCCAGCAGCGCCCCTCGGGGGACTAGCGGACAACGCACCGGGGAGCTGTTTTTT
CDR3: CASSAPRGTSGQRTGELFF

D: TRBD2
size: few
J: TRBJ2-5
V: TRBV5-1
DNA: TGCGCCAGCAGCTTGGCCCCAGCGGGAGAGTCAGAGACCCAGTACTTC
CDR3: CASSLAPAGESETQYF

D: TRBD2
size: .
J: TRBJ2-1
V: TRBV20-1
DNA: TGCAGTGCTAGACTCCCGGATCTAGCGGGTCCCTACAATGAGCAGTTCTTC
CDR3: CSARLPDLAGPYNEQFF

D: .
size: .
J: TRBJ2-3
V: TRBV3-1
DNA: TGTGCCGCGGGCGGGACCCGCACAGATACGCAGTATTTT
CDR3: CAAGGTRTDTQYF

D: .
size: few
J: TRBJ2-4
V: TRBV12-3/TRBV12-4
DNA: TGTGCCAGCAGTACGACAGCTGGGGCCAAAAACATTCAGTACTTC
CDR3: CASSTTAGAKNIQYF

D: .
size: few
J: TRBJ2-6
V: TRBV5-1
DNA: TGCGCCAGCAGCACGACAGCAGGGGCCAACGTCCTGACTTTC
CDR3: CASSTTAGANVLTF

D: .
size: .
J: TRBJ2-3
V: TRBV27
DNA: TGTGCCAGCAGTTTCTGGGGAAGGGCTAGCACAGATACGCAGTATTTT
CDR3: CASSFWGRASTDTQYF

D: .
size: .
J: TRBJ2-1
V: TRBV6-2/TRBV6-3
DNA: TGTGCCTCAAGAGGGACACTATACAATGAGCAGTTCTTC
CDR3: CASRGTLYNEQFF

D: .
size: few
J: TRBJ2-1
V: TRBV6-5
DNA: TGTGCCAGCAGTTACGGCAGGGGTTCCTACAATGAGCAGTTCTTC
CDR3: CASSYGRGSYNEQFF

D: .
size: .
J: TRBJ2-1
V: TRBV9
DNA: TGTGCCAGCAGCGTAGGGACGACTACCTACAATGAGCAGTTCTTC
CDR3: CASSVGTTTYNEQFF

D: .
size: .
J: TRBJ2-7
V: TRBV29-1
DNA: TGCAGCGTGGGAGCCTCCGGCAACGAGCAGTACTTC
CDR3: CSVGASGNEQYF